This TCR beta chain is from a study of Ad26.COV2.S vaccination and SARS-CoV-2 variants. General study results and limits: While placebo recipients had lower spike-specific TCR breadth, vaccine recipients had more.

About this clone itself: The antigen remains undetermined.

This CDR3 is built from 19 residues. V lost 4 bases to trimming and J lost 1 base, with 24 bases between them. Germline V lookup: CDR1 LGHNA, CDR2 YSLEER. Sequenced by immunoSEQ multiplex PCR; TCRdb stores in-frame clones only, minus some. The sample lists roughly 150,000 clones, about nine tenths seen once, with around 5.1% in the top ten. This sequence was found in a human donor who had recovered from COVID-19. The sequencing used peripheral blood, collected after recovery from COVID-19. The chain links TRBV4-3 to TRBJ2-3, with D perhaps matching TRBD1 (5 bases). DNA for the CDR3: TGCGCCAGCAGCCTTAGGTTGGGGCTGCTTAAGGATGGCACAGATACGCAGTATTTT. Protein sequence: CASSLRLGLLKDGTDTQYF.